This TCR beta chain was observed in a study of OX40 agonist ivuxolimab in advanced cancers. Study as a whole: The study treated patients with ivuxolimab, an agonistic anti-OX40 (CD134) antibody. Findings of the study overall: Clonal expansion was among the lowest in partial responders at 0.1-3.0 mg/kg, especially CD8+.

Turning to this clone: Its antigen is undetermined.

Clones were sequenced by immunoSEQ multiplex PCR, and TCRdb holds only the in-frame ones, with some missing. The sample lists 30,000 to 45,000 clones; around 73% were seen once. CDR3 size: 14 residues. Losses at the gene ends were 2 bases for V and 3 bases for J; bases not matched to a gene: 4. Germline V gene lookup returns CDR1 GTSNPN and CDR2 SVGIG (reference sequence). Blood got drawn at baseline, again on cycle 4 day 1, and then on cycle 7 day 1. The sample here was CD4+ or CD8+ T cells sorted from blood, taken in a trial of the OX40 agonist ivuxolimab. The receptor was derived from an adult with an advanced solid tumor such as melanoma, head and neck, liver or kidney cancer. This chain joins TRBV30 and TRBJ1-1, with TRBD1 identical over 9 bases. CDR3 DNA: TGTGCCTGGAGTAAAGGACAGGGGTACACTGAAGCTTTCTTT. Protein: CAWSKGQGYTEAFF. The complete variable domain, with remaining parts taken from reference TRBV30 and TRBJ1-1, reads SQTIHQWPATLVQPVGSPLSLECTVEGTSNPNLYWYRQAAGRGLQLLFYSVGIGQISSEVPQNLSASRPQDRQFILSSKKLLLSDSGFYLCAWSKGQGYTEAFFGQGTRLTVV.